This TCR beta chain came from a study of technical replicates of blood from a handful of donors. Clones were read by immunoSEQ multiplex PCR, and TCRdb kept only the in-frame ones, dropping some. The sample consists of tens of thousands of clones, more than 95% of them appearing once. CDR1 and CDR2 (germline): MDHEN, SYDVKM. Trimming left V 3 bases short and J 4 bases short, with 9 bases between. This CDR3 is 13 amino acids long. J is TRBJ1-2 and V is TRBV28, with D unclear. The receptor was isolated from a human donor in good health. Specimen: T cells isolated from PBMCs. Written as DNA, the CDR3 is TGTGCCAGCAGTTTGAATCGGTTCTATGGCTACACCTTC. This sequence encodes CASSLNRFYGYTF.